This record looks at one TCR beta chain sequence and its context. The CDR3 contains 11 residues. Germline V lookup: CDR1 GTSNPN, CDR2 SVGIG (reference sequence). The V end lost 0 bases, the J end lost 11 bases, and 11 bases lay between the germline ends. The data originate from a study of T cells in tuberculosis. Time point noted: new active TB diagnosis, blood taken before or within 7 days of starting treatment. Confirmation came from sputum smear and/or culture positivity for M. tuberculosis. Sequencing was performed with immunoSEQ multiplex PCR; in TCRdb, only in-frame clones are kept and a portion is missing. The sample contains about 22,000 clones, approximately 85% of which appear only once.

This sequence originates from an adult with tuberculosis. The rearrangement links TRBV30 to TRBJ2-7; perhaps TRBD1 as D (7 bases). The sample consisted of PBMCs, taken at tuberculosis diagnosis. CDR3 DNA sequence: TGTGCCTGGAGTGTCGGCAGGGGGGAGTACTTC. Translation gives CAWSVGRGEYF. Complete variable domain (other parts from reference TRBV30 and TRBJ2-7): SQTIHQWPATLVQPVGSPLSLECTVEGTSNPNLYWYRQAAGRGLQLLFYSVGIGQISSEVPQNLSASRPQDRQFILSSKKLLLSDSGFYLCAWSVGRGEYFGPGTRLTVT.